These 9 T cell receptor beta chains share one sample of origin, sequenced in a study of blood T cells in healthy people across ages. A second PCR, run for about 7 to 11 cycles, used a sample-barcoded 5' primer plus a J-beta primer mix. TCRdb processed the 5' RACE reads anew with MiXCR; each CDR3 protein has one entry. The sample lists approximately 2,000,000 distinct CDR3 sequences, about two fifths occurring once. Sequencing was performed on blood. The receptors here all came from a human donor in good health.

This clonotype appeared a few times. The rearrangement joins TRBV7-2 to TRBJ2-3; D gene unclear. CDR1 SGHTA and CDR2 FQGNSA come from the germline V gene. The CDR3 extends over 15 amino acids. V was trimmed by 1 base and J by 1 base, leaving 9 bases between them. CDR3 DNA: TGTGCCAGCAGCTTAGAACTGGGCCGCACAGATACGCAGTATTTT. Protein: CASSLELGRTDTQYF.

The gene calls are TRBV7-8 and TRBJ2-7; D not certain. Trimming pared 0 bases from V and 2 bases from J, leaving 11 bases between. The germline V gene has CDR1 SGHVS and CDR2 FQNEAQ. The CDR3 runs to 15 residues. The CDR3 nucleotides are TGTGCCAGCAGCTTAGCCCCTGCGTTAGCCTACGAGCAGTACTTC. As protein: CASSLAPALAYEQYF.

This clonotype has a handful of counts. This chain uses TRBV20-1 with TRBJ1-5; possible D gene TRBD1, 6 bases. The CDR3 spans 14 residues. From germline, CDR1 is DFQATT and CDR2 SNEGSKA (reference sequence). With 6 bases removed from V and 1 base from J, the gap between germline ends came to 13 bases. The CDR3 is CSAMGTPSNQPQHF. CDR3 bases: TGCAGTGCCATGGGGACACCGAGCAATCAGCCCCAGCATTTT.

The CDR3 spells CSAIYTGLLVAFF. The CDR3 DNA follows: TGCAGTGCTATTTACACAGGGTTGTTGGTAGCTTTCTTT. The J gene is TRBJ1-1, the V gene TRBV20-1, with D tentatively TRBD1 (6 bases). From germline, CDR1 is DFQATT and CDR2 SNEGSKA (reference sequence). The CDR3 covers 13 residues. Trimming pared 4 bases from V and 10 bases from J, leaving 19 bases between.

The chain has TRBV11-2 and TRBJ1-4; no definite D call. V shed 5 bases and J shed 6 bases, with 7 bases lying between them. CDR3 size: 12 residues. Germline CDR1 is SGHAT and CDR2 is FQNNGV. In nucleotides, the CDR3 is TGTGCCAGCAGCCCCCAATATGAAAAACTGTTTTTT. As protein: CASSPQYEKLFF.

This chain uses TRBV7-2 with TRBJ1-2, with D tentatively TRBD1 (6 bases). V lost 5 bases to trimming and J lost 7 bases, with 14 bases between them. Germline CDR1 is SGHTA and CDR2 is FQGNSA. The CDR3 is made up of 13 amino acids. The CDR3 reads CASSLLAGAGYTF. CDR3 coding DNA: TGTGCCAGCAGCCTACTCGCGGGGGCTGGCTACACCTTC.

The genes are TRBV12-3 or TRBV12-4 and TRBJ2-1, with TRBD2 matching over 10 bases. J gave up 7 bases and V 8 bases, and 8 bases lay outside the gene matches. The CDR3 covers 14 residues. The CDR3 DNA follows: TGTGCCAGCGTACCACTAGCGGGGTATAATGAGCAGTTCTTC. Translated: CASVPLAGYNEQFF.

The genes are TRBV4-3 and TRBJ2-1; D is uncertain. Trimming took off 4 bases at V and 6 bases at J, with 16 bases between the two ends. From germline, CDR1 is LGHNA and CDR2 YSLEER. The CDR3 loop spans 15 amino acids. CDR3 protein: CASSPVWLAVNEQFF. CDR3 nucleotide sequence: TGCGCCAGCAGCCCGGTCTGGTTGGCTGTCAATGAGCAGTTCTTC.

The chain uses TRBV5-5 and TRBJ1-5; D possibly corresponds to TRBD1 (5 bases). The germline V gene encodes CDR1 SGHKS and CDR2 YYEKEE (reference sequence). The CDR3 covers 17 residues. V was pared by 3 bases and J by 0 bases, with 16 bases between. In DNA, the CDR3 is TGTGCCAGCAGCTGGACATTTATGGGGTTTAGCAATCAGCCCCAGCATTTT. This encodes CASSWTFMGFSNQPQHF.